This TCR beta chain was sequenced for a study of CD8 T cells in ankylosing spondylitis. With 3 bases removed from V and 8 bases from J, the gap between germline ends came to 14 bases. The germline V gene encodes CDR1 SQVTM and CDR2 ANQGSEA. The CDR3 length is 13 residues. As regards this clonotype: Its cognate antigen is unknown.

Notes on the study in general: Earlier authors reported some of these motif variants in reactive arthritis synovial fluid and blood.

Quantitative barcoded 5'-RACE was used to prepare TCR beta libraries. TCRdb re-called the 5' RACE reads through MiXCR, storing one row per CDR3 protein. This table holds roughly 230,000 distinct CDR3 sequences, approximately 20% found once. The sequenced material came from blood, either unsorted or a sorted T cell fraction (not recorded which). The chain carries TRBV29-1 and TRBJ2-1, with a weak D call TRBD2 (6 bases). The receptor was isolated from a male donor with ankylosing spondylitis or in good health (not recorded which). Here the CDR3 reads CSVDTSRVDEQFF. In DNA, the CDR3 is TGCAGCGTTGACACTAGCAGAGTGGATGAGCAGTTCTTC.